The 11 T cell receptor beta chains given below trace back to one sample, sequenced in a study of blood T cells in healthy people across ages. Through a sample-barcoded 5' primer and a J-beta primer mix, a second PCR was run for about 6 to 11 cycles. In TCRdb, the 5' RACE reads were re-called with MiXCR into one record per CDR3 protein. The table lists about 640,000 distinct CDR3 sequences, 45% to 65% of them singletons, with more than 35% in the top ten. The sample consisted of blood. These receptor sequences come from a man aged 60 to 75 in good health.

This clonotype was counted only a few times. The V gene is TRBV6-5, the J gene TRBJ2-3; D is unresolved. CDR1 and CDR2 from the germline V gene are MNHEY and SVGAGI. This CDR3 spans 16 amino acids. V was clipped by 2 bases and J by 3 bases, with 15 bases between them. CDR3 in amino acids: CASSYGWLDGTDTQYF. CDR3 in DNA: TGTGCCAGCAGTTACGGTTGGCTAGACGGGACAGATACGCAGTATTTT.

The rearrangement links TRBV6-1 to TRBJ1-2; a possible D gene is TRBD1 (6 bases). Per germline, CDR1 MNHNS and CDR2 SASEGT. V dropped 7 bases and J dropped 4 bases, with 25 bases sitting between them. The CDR3 length is 17 residues. In nucleotides, the CDR3 is TGTGCCAGCACCGAGGCGGCAGGGGTCCTTTTTGTCTATGGCTACACCTTC. Translation gives CASTEAAGVLFVYGYTF.

In its sample, this clonotype was seen a few times. This chain uses TRBV29-1 with TRBJ2-5; D is unresolved. The CDR3 sequence is 13 residues long. The germline V gene has CDR1 SQVTM and CDR2 ANQGSEA. The V gene lost 1 base and the J gene lost 5 bases, with 11 bases spanning the gap. The DNA for the CDR3 is TGCAGCGTTGAAGTGGGGTTGGAGGAGACCCAGTACTTC. This sequence encodes CSVEVGLEETQYF.

CDR3 residues: CASSSGTSGSMEYF. CDR3 sequence (DNA): TGCGCCAGCAGCTCCGGGACTAGCGGTTCAATGGAGTACTTC. This chain uses TRBV5-1 with TRBJ2-7; 11 nucleotides line up with TRBD2. Per the germline V gene, CDR1 is SGHRS and CDR2 is YFSETQ. After removal of 3 bases from V and 11 bases from J, the junction contained 10 bases not matched to a gene. The CDR3 loop spans 14 amino acids.

V gene TRBV28 combines with J gene TRBJ1-4; maybe TRBD1 (6 bases). Germline assignment: CDR1 MDHEN and CDR2 SYDVKM. The length of the CDR3 is 13 residues. V lost 10 bases and J 8 bases, leaving 17 bases between the germline ends. The CDR3 DNA follows: TGTGCCACCACCCCTGGGGGCCGGGAAAAACTGTTTTTT. It yields the protein CATTPGGREKLFF.

J is TRBJ2-4 and V is TRBV12-3 or TRBV12-4; 10 bases are a match to TRBD2. The DNA end is more similar to TRBJ2-7, so the J call may be wrong. The CDR3 is 15 residues long. This CDR3 reads CASTFSSGRIYEQYF. CDR3 DNA sequence: TGTGCCAGCACGTTTTCTAGCGGGAGAATTTACGAGCAGTACTTC.

The chain recombines TRBV7-9 with TRBJ2-1, with TRBD2 as a possible D gene (7 bases). This CDR3 has 16 amino acids. With 5 bases removed from V and 2 bases from J, the gap between germline ends came to 16 bases. The germline V gene encodes CDR1 SEHNR and CDR2 FQNEAQ (reference sequence). Here the CDR3 reads CASSPRGGATYNEQFF. For the CDR3, the DNA is TGTGCCAGCAGCCCTAGGGGGGGGGCGACCTACAATGAGCAGTTCTTC.

This clonotype was detected a few times. The rearrangement links TRBV11-2 to TRBJ2-1; D unclear. V shed 4 bases and J shed 8 bases, with 15 bases lying between them. This CDR3 contains 14 residues. CDR1 is SGHAT, CDR2 FQNNGV, per germline. The CDR3 region is CASSSNSQGDEQFF. As DNA, the CDR3 is TGTGCCAGCAGCTCAAACAGCCAAGGAGATGAGCAGTTCTTC.

The chain is built from TRBV5-6 and TRBJ1-2, with 9 bases aligning to TRBD1. This CDR3 spans 15 amino acids. Germline values: CDR1 SGHDT, CDR2 YYEEEE. V shed 4 bases, J shed 6 bases, and the junction held 10 bases outside the gene matches. The CDR3 region is CASSGYGQGWDGYTF. The CDR3 DNA is TGTGCCAGCAGCGGGTACGGACAGGGGTGGGATGGCTACACCTTC.

This rearrangement joins TRBV2 to TRBJ2-1; weak D call: TRBD2 (6 bases). The CDR3 length is 16 residues. Germline V gene lookup returns CDR1 SNHLY and CDR2 FYNNEI. Deletions cut 3 bases from V and 0 bases from J, with 12 bases between. The CDR3 nucleotides read TGTGCCAGCAGTGAGGAGGGTTTAGCCTCCTACAATGAGCAGTTCTTC. Its protein product is CASSEEGLASYNEQFF.

The chain carries TRBV7-9 and TRBJ1-6, with 8 positions matching TRBD1. Germline lookup yields CDR1 SEHNR and CDR2 FQNEAQ (reference sequence). After removal of 4 bases from V and 8 bases from J, the junction contained 10 bases not matched to a gene. The CDR3 runs 16 residues. The CDR3 loop is CASSSGQGGSYSPLHF. CDR3 DNA sequence: TGTGCCAGCAGCTCCGGACAGGGAGGGAGCTATTCACCCCTCCACTTT.